The text below deals with one T cell receptor beta chain. The antigen is unknown. This sample is drawn from a study of CD8 T cell repertoires and HIV-1 epitope variants. As for the study in general: T cells were stimulated with Twenty-five Gag and Nef peptides separately. Control wells had CMV/EBV/flu peptides, negative Ebola AY9, or no peptide. Tested: three Gag epitope families, Nef HW9 and YT9.

TCRdb's copy holds only in-frame clones and misses some; the assay was immunoSEQ multiplex PCR. The sample shows about 3,500 clones, just under 65% of them seen only once. With 0 bases removed from V and 5 bases from J, the gap between germline ends came to 5 bases. CDR3 length: 12 residues. CDR1 is MGHRA, CDR2 YSYEKL, per germline. The chain employs TRBV4-1 and TRBJ2-7; unclear D gene. The clonotype originates from a male donor with HIV. Source material: cultured CD8+ T cells derived from PBMCs. The CDR3 region is CASSQEVNEQYF. The CDR3, as DNA: TGCGCCAGCAGCCAAGAGGTTAACGAGCAGTACTTC.